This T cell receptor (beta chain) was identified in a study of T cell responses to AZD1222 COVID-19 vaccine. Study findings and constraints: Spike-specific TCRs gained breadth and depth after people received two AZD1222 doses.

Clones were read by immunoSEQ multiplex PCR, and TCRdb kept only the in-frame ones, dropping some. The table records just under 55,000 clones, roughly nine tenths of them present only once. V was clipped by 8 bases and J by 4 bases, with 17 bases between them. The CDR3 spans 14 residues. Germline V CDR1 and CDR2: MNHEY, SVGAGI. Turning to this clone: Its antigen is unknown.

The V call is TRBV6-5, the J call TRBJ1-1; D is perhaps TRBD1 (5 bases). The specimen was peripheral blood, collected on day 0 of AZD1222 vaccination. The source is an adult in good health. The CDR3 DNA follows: TGTGCCAGCGAAAGGGGCGGGCGACTCACTGAAGCTTTCTTT. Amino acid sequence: CASERGGRLTEAFF.